In this sample, the clone carrying this T cell receptor beta chain turned up a few times. The target antigen is unknown. Samples were assayed with immunoSEQ v3.0 at survey level. Data came from immunoSEQ multiplex PCR; TCRdb stores just in-frame clones and leaves some out. The table has roughly 10,000 clones, around 77% seen once. At least one PBMC sample before ART and at least two after were required. Prior to DNA extraction, the samples held 1-10 million cryopreserved PBMC. The sample originates from a study of long-term antiretroviral therapy in people with HIV. Study summary: Samples collected earliest predate the 2015 immediate-ART recommendation by about a decade. Points from the study as a whole: After ART, diversity increased yet remained lower than transplant donor controls.

The CDR3 has 17 residues. Trimming stripped 5 bases from V and 3 bases from J, with 22 bases between. Germline loops: CDR1 SGHDT, CDR2 YYEEEE. The sample was unsorted PBMCs, taken 0.4 years before starting antiretroviral therapy. The TCR originated in a man aged 30-40 years with HIV. The chain has TRBV5-6 and TRBJ2-3; possible D gene TRBD2, 5 bases. The CDR3 is CASSILPEGPGTDTQYF. The CDR3 nucleotides are TGTGCCAGCAGTATCCTACCCGAGGGCCCGGGAACAGATACGCAGTATTTT.